This T cell receptor beta chain was found in a study of blood T cell repertoires in COVID-19. Cohorts were determined from participant-reported clinical history. The germline V and J ends were trimmed by 0 bases and 4 bases, with 15 bases remaining between them. In germline, CDR1 is GTSNPN, CDR2 SVGIG (reference sequence). The CDR3 spans 15 residues. Original methodology: Amplification of reference gene primers provided the estimated nucleated cell counts. Assay: immunoSEQ multiplex PCR; the TCRdb copy retains only in-frame clones and omits some. The V and J calls and clone size come from that table; D and trimming were worked out from the DNA. The sample holds fewer than 450,000 clones, roughly 88% seen once.

Source material: PBMCs or T cells enriched from blood (not recorded which). This TCR was sampled from a man younger than 35 who had recovered from COVID-19. The gene calls are TRBV30 and TRBJ2-5, with D tentatively TRBD2 (6 bases). In DNA, the CDR3 is TGTGCCTGGAGTGTACAGGTCGGGAGTACAGAGACCCAGTACTTC. This encodes CAWSVQVGSTETQYF.